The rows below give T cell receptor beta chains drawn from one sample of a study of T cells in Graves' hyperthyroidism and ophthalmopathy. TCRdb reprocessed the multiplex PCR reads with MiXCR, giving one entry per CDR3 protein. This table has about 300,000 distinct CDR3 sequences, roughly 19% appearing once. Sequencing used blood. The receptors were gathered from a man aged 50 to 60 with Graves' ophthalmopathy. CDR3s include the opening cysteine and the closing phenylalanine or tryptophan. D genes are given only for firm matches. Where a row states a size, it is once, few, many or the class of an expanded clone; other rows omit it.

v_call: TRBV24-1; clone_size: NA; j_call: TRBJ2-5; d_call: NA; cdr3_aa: CATSESSRGETQYF; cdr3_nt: TGTGCCACCAGTGAGTCGTCTAGAGGGGAGACCCAGTACTTC
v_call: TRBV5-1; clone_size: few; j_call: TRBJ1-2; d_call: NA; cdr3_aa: CASSLKDNYGYTF; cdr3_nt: TGCGCCAGCAGCTTAAAGGACAACTATGGCTACACCTTC
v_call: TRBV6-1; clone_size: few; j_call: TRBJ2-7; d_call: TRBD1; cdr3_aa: CASSEADRQGEQYF; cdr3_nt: TGTGCCAGCAGTGAGGCGGACCGACAGGGCGAGCAGTACTTC
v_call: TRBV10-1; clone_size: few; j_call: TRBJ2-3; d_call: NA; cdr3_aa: CASSESADTQYF; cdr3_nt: TGCGCCAGCAGTGAGTCTGCAGATACGCAGTATTTT
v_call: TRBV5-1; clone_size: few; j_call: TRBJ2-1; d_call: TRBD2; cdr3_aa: CASSLAGTNYNEQFF; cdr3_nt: TGCGCCAGCAGCTTGGCCGGGACTAACTACAATGAGCAGTTCTTC
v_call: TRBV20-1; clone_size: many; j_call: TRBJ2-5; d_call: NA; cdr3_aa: CSAGPSQETQYF; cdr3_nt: TGCAGTGCCGGCCCTAGCCAAGAGACCCAGTACTTC
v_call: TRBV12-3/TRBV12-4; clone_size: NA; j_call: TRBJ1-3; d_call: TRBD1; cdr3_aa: CASSVTGKLDGNTIYF; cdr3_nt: TGTGCCAGCAGTGTGACAGGGAAACTAGATGGAAACACCATATATTTT
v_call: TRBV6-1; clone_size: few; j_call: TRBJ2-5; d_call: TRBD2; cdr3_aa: CASSEERTSGSGETQYF; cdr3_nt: TGTGCCAGCAGTGAAGAAAGGACTAGCGGGAGCGGAGAGACCCAGTACTTC
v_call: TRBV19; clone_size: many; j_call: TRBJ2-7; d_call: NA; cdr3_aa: CASSRRRDYEQYF; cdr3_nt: TGTGCCAGTAGTAGAAGACGGGACTACGAGCAGTACTTC
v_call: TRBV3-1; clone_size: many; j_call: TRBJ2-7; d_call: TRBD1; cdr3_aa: CASSQSTGWHEQYF; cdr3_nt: TGTGCCAGCAGCCAATCGACAGGGTGGCACGAGCAGTACTTC
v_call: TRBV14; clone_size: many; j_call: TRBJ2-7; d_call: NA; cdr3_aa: CASSQNRLDAGEQYF; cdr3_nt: TGTGCCAGCAGCCAAAATAGACTGGACGCGGGCGAGCAGTACTTC
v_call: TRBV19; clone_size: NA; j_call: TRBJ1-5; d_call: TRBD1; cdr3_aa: CASSIQQGYQPQHF; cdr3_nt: TGTGCCAGTAGTATCCAACAGGGGTATCAGCCCCAGCATTTT